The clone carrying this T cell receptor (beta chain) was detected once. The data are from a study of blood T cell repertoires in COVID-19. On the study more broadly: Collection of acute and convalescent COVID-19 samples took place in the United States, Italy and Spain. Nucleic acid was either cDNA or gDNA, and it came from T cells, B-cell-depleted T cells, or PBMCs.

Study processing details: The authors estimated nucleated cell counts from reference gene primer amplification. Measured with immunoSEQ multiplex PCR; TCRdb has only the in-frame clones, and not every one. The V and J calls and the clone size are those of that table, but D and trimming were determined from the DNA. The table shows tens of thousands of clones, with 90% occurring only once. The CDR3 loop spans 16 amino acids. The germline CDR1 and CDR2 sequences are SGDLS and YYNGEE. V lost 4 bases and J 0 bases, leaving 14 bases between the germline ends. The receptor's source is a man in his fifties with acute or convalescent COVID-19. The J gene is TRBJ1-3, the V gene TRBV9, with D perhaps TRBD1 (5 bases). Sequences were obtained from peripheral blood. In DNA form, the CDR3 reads TGTGCCAGCAGCCCCCGTAGGACACGCTCTGGAAACACCATATATTTT. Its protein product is CASSPRRTRSGNTIYF.